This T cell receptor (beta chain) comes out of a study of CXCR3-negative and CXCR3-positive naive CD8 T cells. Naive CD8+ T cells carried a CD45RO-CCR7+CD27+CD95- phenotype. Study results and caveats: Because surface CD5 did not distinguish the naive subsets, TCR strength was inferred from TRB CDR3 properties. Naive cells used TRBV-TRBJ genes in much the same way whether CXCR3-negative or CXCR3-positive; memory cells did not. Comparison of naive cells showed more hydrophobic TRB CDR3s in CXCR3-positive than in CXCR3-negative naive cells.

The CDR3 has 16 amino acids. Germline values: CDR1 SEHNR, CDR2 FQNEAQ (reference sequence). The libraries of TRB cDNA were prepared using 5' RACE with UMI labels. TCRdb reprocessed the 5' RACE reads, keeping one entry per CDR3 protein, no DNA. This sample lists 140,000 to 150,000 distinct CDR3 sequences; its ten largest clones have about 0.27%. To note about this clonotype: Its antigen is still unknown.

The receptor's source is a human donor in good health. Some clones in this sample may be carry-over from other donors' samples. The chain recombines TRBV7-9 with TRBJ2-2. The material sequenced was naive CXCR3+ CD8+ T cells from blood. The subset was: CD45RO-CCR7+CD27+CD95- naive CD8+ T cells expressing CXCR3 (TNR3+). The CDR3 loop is CASSSPGGVDTGELFF.